This T cell receptor (beta chain) was retrieved from a study of cytomegalovirus exposure and HLA in healthy donors. In the study overall: The roughly 100 million unique TCR beta sequences, from about 170 million T cells, were found by an earlier analysis.

PCR employed 60 Vbeta and 13 Jbeta primers. The method was immunoSEQ multiplex PCR; TCRdb's version includes in-frame clones alone and lacks a portion of them. Of approximately 140,000 clones detected, roughly four fifths appear once; the ten largest clones hold around 1.5%. What was sequenced was PBMCs. This TCR came from a female donor in good health and CMV-seronegative.

This CDR3 is CASSLEDSQETQYF. The CDR3 bases are TGCGCCAGCAGCTTGGAAGACAGTCAAGAGACCCAGTACTTC. V and J are TRBV5-1 and TRBJ2-5, with D tentatively TRBD1 (5 bases). Germline CDR1 SGHRS, CDR2 YFSETQ. The CDR3 spans 14 residues. The V end was cut by 0 bases, the J end by 2 bases, with 8 bases between.